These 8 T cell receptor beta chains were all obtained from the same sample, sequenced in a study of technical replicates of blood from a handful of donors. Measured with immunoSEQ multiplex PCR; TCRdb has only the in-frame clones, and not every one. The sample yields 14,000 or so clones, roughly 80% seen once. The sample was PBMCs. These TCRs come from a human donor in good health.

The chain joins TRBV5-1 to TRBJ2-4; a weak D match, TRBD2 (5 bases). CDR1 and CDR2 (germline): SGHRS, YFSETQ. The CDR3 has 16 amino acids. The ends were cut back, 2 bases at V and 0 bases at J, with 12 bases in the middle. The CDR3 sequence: CASSFSGTLAKNIQYF. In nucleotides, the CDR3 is TGCGCCAGCAGCTTCAGCGGAACACTAGCCAAAAACATTCAGTACTTC.

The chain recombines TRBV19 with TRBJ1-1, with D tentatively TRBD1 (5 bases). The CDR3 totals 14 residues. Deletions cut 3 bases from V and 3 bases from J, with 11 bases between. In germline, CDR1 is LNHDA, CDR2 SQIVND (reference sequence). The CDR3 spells CASSIQRGYTEAFF. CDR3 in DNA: TGTGCCAGTAGTATCCAAAGGGGTTACACTGAAGCTTTCTTT.

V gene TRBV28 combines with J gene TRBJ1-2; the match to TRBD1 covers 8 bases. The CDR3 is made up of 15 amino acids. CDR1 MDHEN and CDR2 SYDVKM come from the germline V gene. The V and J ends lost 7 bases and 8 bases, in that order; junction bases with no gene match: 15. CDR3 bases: TGTGCCAGCACCTGGGACAGGCTAGGGAGCCCGGGCTACACCTTC. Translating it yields CASTWDRLGSPGYTF.

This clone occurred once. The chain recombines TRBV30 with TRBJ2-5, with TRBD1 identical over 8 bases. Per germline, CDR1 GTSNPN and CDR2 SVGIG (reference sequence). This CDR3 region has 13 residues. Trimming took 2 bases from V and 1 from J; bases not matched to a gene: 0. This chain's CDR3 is CAWSTGGQETQYF. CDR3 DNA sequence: TGTGCCTGGAGTACAGGGGGCCAAGAGACCCAGTACTTC.

This chain's CDR3 is CASRRDYRGVYEQYF. The CDR3 nucleotides are TGTGCCAGCAGACGGGACTACCGGGGGGTCTACGAGCAGTACTTC. The chain recombines TRBV27 with TRBJ2-7; 7 bases are shared with TRBD2. Germline trimming cut 6 bases from V and 3 bases from J; bases unmatched to any gene: 11. This CDR3 region has 15 residues. CDR1 is MNHEY and CDR2 is SMNVEV in the germline V gene (reference sequence).

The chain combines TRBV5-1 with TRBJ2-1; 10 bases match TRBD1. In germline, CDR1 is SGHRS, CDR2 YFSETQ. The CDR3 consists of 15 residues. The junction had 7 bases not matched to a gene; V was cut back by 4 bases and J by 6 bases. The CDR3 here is CASSLGTGDGNEQFF. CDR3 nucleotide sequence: TGCGCCAGCAGCCTGGGGACAGGGGACGGCAATGAGCAGTTCTTC.

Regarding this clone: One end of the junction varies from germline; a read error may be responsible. CDR3 in amino acids: CASGFTGGPYEQYF. The DNA for the CDR3 is TGTGCCAGCGGCTTTACTGGAGGGCCGTACGAGCAGTACTTC. The gene calls are TRBV11-2 and TRBJ2-7, with D maybe TRBD2 (6 bases). The CDR3 runs 14 residues. Germline V gives CDR1 SGHAT, CDR2 FQNNGV.

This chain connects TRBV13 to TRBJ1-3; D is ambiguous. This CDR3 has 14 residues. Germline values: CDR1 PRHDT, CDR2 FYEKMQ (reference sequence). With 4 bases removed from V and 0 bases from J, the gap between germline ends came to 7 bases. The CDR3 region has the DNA TGTGCCAGCAGCTCCCGGGGCTCTGGAAACACCATATATTTT. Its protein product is CASSSRGSGNTIYF.